This T cell receptor beta chain was captured in a study of cytomegalovirus exposure and HLA in healthy donors. In the PCR, 60 Vbeta and 13 Jbeta primers were used. Assay used: immunoSEQ multiplex PCR; TCRdb lists only in-frame clones, some missing. The sample includes 200,000 to 300,000 clones, roughly 84% seen only once; the top ten take roughly 0.24%. The V end was cut by 7 bases, the J end by 0 bases, with 9 bases between. This CDR3 has 14 residues. Germline CDR1 is LNHDA and CDR2 is SQIVND (reference sequence). The source of this sequence is a girl between 2 and 10 years old in good health and CMV-seronegative. Sequencing used PBMCs. The genes are TRBV19 and TRBJ1-4, with D possibly being TRBD1 (5 bases). CDR3 DNA: TGTGCCAGTACAAAGGACACAACTAATGAAAAACTGTTTTTT. Its protein product is CASTKDTTNEKLFF.